The sequence of this TCR beta chain was determined in a study of CD8 T cells in Susac syndrome. With random hexamers, reverse transcription was performed on roughly 0.45 to 1 ug of RNA. TCRdb analysed the immunoSEQ multiplex PCR reads with MiXCR anew, one entry per CDR3 protein. The sample lists about 210,000 distinct CDR3 sequences; roughly 96% were seen once. The sample taken for sequencing was CD4+ T cells from PBMCs. This sequence originates from a human donor with multiple sclerosis.

The CDR3 loop reads CASTPLGEGQETQYF. The CDR3 DNA sequence: TGTGCCAGCACCCCCCTGGGAGAAGGTCAAGAGACCCAGTACTTC. The chain has TRBV3-1 and TRBJ2-5; the D gene is possibly TRBD2 (5 bases). Trimming left V 7 bases short and J 2 bases short, with 17 bases between. There are 15 residues in the CDR3. In germline, CDR1 is LGHDT, CDR2 YNNKEL (reference sequence).